Below are 26 T cell receptor beta chains sequenced from a single sample in a study of PD-L1 blockade in urothelial cancer. Clones were sequenced by immunoSEQ multiplex PCR, and TCRdb holds only the in-frame ones, with some missing. The repertoire holds 30,000 to 40,000 clones, 35% to 40% seen once, with about 9.8% in the top ten. The input for sequencing was tumor tissue, taken before atezolizumab (anti-PD-L1) treatment. The receptors here all came from a man in his sixties with urothelial cancer.

This clone came up a few times. The rearrangement uses TRBV7-1 and TRBJ2-5; D gene unclear. TRBV7-1 falls under the ORF class, with uncertain function. This CDR3 has 13 residues. The ends were cut back, 5 bases at V and 11 bases at J, with 18 bases in the middle. CDR3 nucleotides: TGTGCCAGCAGCGCTGCGGAAACTCTAATTCAGTACTTC. It translates to CASSAAETLIQYF.

There are a few counts of this clone. The chain recombines TRBV6-8 with TRBJ2-2, with 7 bases matching TRBD2. The germline gives CDR1 MNHGY, CDR2 SAAAGT. The CDR3 totals 16 residues. Unmatched junction bases numbered 3, after V lost 2 bases and J lost 0 bases. For the CDR3, the DNA is TGTGCCAGCAGTTACCGAAGCGGGGCGAACACCGGGGAGCTGTTTTTT. It codes for CASSYRSGANTGELFF.

The V and J genes are TRBV28 and TRBJ2-4; the D call may be TRBD1 or TRBD2 (5 bases each). This CDR3 contains 16 residues. V lost 6 bases to trimming and J lost 0 bases, with 15 bases between them. Germline CDR1 is MDHEN and CDR2 is SYDVKM. Written as DNA, the CDR3 is TGTGCCAGCAGCCTATGGGACGCTGGAGCCAAAAACATTCAGTACTTC. Translating gives CASSLWDAGAKNIQYF.

A few counts support this clone. V usage is TRBV7-6 and J usage is TRBJ2-6, with unresolved D. Germline CDR1 reads SGHVS; CDR2 reads FNYEAQ. V lost 6 bases and J 15 bases, leaving 24 bases between the germline ends. This CDR3 region has 15 residues. Written as DNA, the CDR3 is TGTGCCAGCAGAAGTACCGCGAATCCCTCTACGTCCCTGACTTTC. Its protein product is CASRSTANPSTSLTF. Looking up the rest from reference TRBV7-6 and TRBJ2-6 gives the full variable domain: GAGVSQSPRYKVTKRGQDVALRCDPISGHVSLYWYRQALGQGPEFLTYFNYEAQQDKSGLPNDRFSAERPEGSISTLTIQRTEQRDSAMYRCASRSTANPSTSLTFGAGSRLTVL.

This clone was counted between two and nine times. This sequence joins TRBV11-3 and TRBJ2-1, with 7 bases that match TRBD1. Germline CDR1 SGHNT, CDR2 YENEEA. Trimming at V came to 4 bases and at J to 7 bases, leaving 7 bases not matched to a gene. The CDR3 is 14 residues long. In DNA, the CDR3 is TGTGCCAGCAGCTACAGGGGAATGCTAAATGAGCAGTTCTTC. The encoded protein is CASSYRGMLNEQFF.

This clone showed up just a few times. The V gene is TRBV28, the J gene TRBJ1-2; 9 nucleotides agree with TRBD1. The CDR3 extends over 15 amino acids. V shed 9 bases and J 2 bases; nucleotides not matched to a gene: 10. Germline CDR1 is MDHEN and CDR2 is SYDVKM. This chain's CDR3 is CASRTGTGRNYGYTF. The CDR3 DNA sequence: TGTGCCAGTAGGACCGGGACAGGGCGGAACTATGGCTACACCTTC.

This clone was counted many times. The chain links TRBV11-3 to TRBJ2-6; D is ambiguous. The germline V gene encodes CDR1 SGHNT and CDR2 YENEEA. V dropped 5 bases and J dropped 0 bases, with 11 bases sitting between them. This CDR3 has 16 residues. The CDR3 nucleotides read TGTGCCAGCAGCCCCCGGACGGGCTCTGGGGCCAACGTCCTGACTTTC. It translates to CASSPRTGSGANVLTF.

This clone was seen a handful of times. The chain joins TRBV5-1 to TRBJ2-5, with D hard to call. The CDR3 runs to 14 residues. Germline-derived CDR1 and CDR2 are SGHRS and YFSETQ. Trimming stripped 4 bases from V and 5 bases from J, with 15 bases between. For the CDR3, the DNA is TGCGCCAGCAGCCCCAGCGTCCCCCCTGAGACCCAGTACTTC. Protein: CASSPSVPPETQYF.

The chain employs TRBV6-8 and TRBJ2-7, with D perhaps matching TRBD2 (5 bases). The V end lost 4 bases, the J end lost 6 bases, and 16 bases lay between the germline ends. The germline V gene has CDR1 MNHGY and CDR2 SAAAGT. There are 14 residues in the CDR3. CDR3 sequence reads: CASSLGAVPREQYF. DNA of the CDR3: TGTGCCAGCAGTTTGGGAGCGGTCCCCCGCGAGCAGTACTTC.

This clone has more than one count but fewer than ten. The same CDR3 also results from other DNA sequences found in this sample. V and J are TRBV6-8 and TRBJ2-7; D is perhaps TRBD2 (5 bases). V was trimmed by 2 bases and J by 0 bases, leaving 8 bases between them. The CDR3 contains 14 residues. Germline V gene lookup returns CDR1 MNHGY and CDR2 SAAAGT. The CDR3 nucleotides read TGTGCCAGCAGTTACGGAGGAAACTCCTACGAGCAGTACTTC. Translating it yields CASSYGGNSYEQYF.

The chain carries TRBV12-5 and TRBJ1-3; D gene unclear. V was clipped by 4 bases and J by 0 bases, with 28 bases between them. Germline values: CDR1 LGHNT, CDR2 FRNRAP. The CDR3 extends over 21 amino acids. The CDR3 spells CASGSSPEDVFIAGSGNTIYF. CDR3 DNA sequence: TGTGCTAGTGGTTCCTCCCCTGAAGACGTTTTCATCGCGGGCTCTGGAAACACCATATATTTT. The whole variable domain, remainder taken from reference TRBV12-5 and TRBJ1-3, is DARVTQTPRHKVTEMGQEVTMRCQPILGHNTVFWYRQTMMQGLELLAYFRNRAPLDDSGMPKDRFSAEMPDATLATLKIQPSEPRDSAVYFCASGSSPEDVFIAGSGNTIYFGEGSWLTVV.

CDR3: CASSLGTQGTGELFF. The CDR3 region has the DNA TGTGCCAGCAGCCTAGGGACACAGGGGACCGGGGAGCTGTTTTTT. The rearrangement links TRBV11-3 to TRBJ2-2; the match to TRBD1 covers 7 bases. CDR1 is SGHNT and CDR2 is YENEEA in the germline V gene. The length of the CDR3 is 15 residues. V shed 5 bases and J 5 bases; nucleotides not matched to a gene: 8. Using reference TRBV11-3 and TRBJ2-2 for the parts outside the CDR3, the full variable domain is EAGVVQSPRYKIIEKKQPVAFWCNPISGHNTLYWYLQNLGQGPELLIRYENEEAVDDSQLPKDRFSAERLKGVDSTLKIQPAELGDSAVYLCASSLGTQGTGELFFGEGSRLTVL.

This clone has more than one count but fewer than ten. The CDR3 DNA reads TGTGCCAGCAGGCACTCCGGGAGGAACACTGAAGCTTTCTTT. Protein product: CASRHSGRNTEAFF. V is TRBV6-8 and J is TRBJ1-1, with D hard to call. Trimming took 6 bases from V and 1 from J, leaving 12 bases between them. This CDR3 region has 14 residues. The V gene's germline CDR1 is MNHGY and CDR2 SAAAGT.

This clone was seen more than once but under ten times. An end of the junction does not agree with germline; a read error may underlie this. The V gene is TRBV6-8, the J gene TRBJ2-7; TRBD2 aligns across 7 bases. The CDR3 is 12 amino acids. Germline V gene data show CDR1 as MNHGY and CDR2 as SAAAGT. This chain's CDR3 is CASSIREGPGFF. CDR3 sequence (DNA): TGTGCCAGCTCCATAAGGGAGGGGCCAGGATTCTTC.

V and J are TRBV28 and TRBJ1-2, with D hard to call. Germline V gives CDR1 MDHEN, CDR2 SYDVKM. The CDR3 runs 13 residues. The V end lost 2 bases, the J end lost 6 bases, and 10 bases lay between the germline ends. CDR3 amino acids: CASSLTVADGYTF. The CDR3 DNA sequence: TGTGCCAGCAGTTTAACGGTTGCTGATGGCTACACCTTC.

This clone has a handful of counts. V is TRBV7-6 and J is TRBJ2-3; 10 bases align to TRBD2. Germline lookup yields CDR1 SGHVS and CDR2 FNYEAQ. V trimming: 5 bases; J trimming: 0 bases; junction bases outside the gene matches: 11. The CDR3 is made up of 18 amino acids. The CDR3 nucleotides read TGTGCCAGCAGCCTCGGGGCTAGCGGGGGTGGAAGCACAGATACGCAGTATTTT. It translates to CASSLGASGGGSTDTQYF.

The V gene is TRBV5-1, the J gene TRBJ2-1; D perhaps matches TRBD2 (6 bases). Per germline, CDR1 SGHRS and CDR2 YFSETQ. Between the trimmed V and J ends, which lost 1 base and 5 bases, there was a span of 13 bases. The CDR3 is made up of 15 amino acids. The CDR3 DNA reads TGCGCCAGCAGCTTGTCGCTGGGGGGTAACAATGAGCAGTTCTTC. It is translated as CASSLSLGGNNEQFF.

The genes are TRBV14 and TRBJ2-1; tentatively, D is TRBD2 (6 bases). The V gene lost 3 bases and the J gene lost 10 bases, with 13 bases spanning the gap. Germline V gene lookup returns CDR1 SGHDN and CDR2 FVKESK. There are 13 residues in the CDR3. CDR3 region: CASSQGLATEQFF. The CDR3 nucleotides are TGTGCCAGCAGCCAGGGACTCGCAACGGAGCAGTTCTTC.

The chain employs TRBV19 and TRBJ1-5, with 12 bases aligning to TRBD1. Germline CDR1 LNHDA, CDR2 SQIVND (reference sequence). The CDR3 is made up of 15 amino acids. Trimming cost V 9 bases and J 8 bases; bases outside gene matches: 11. The CDR3 loop reads CASKPGTGGIKPQHF. The CDR3 nucleotides are TGTGCCAGCAAACCTGGGACAGGGGGCATAAAGCCCCAGCATTTT.

Only one count was recorded for this clone. The chain carries TRBV29-1 and TRBJ2-5; TRBD1 is a possible D gene (5 bases). Per the germline V gene, CDR1 is SQVTM and CDR2 is ANQGSEA. CDR3 length: 13 residues. Trimming pared 6 bases from V and 1 base from J, leaving 12 bases between. The CDR3 loop is CSVLRTTQETQYF. CDR3 in DNA: TGCAGCGTCCTCAGGACAACCCAAGAGACCCAGTACTTC.

In this sample, this clone turned up a few times. CDR3: CAISESEGYEQYF. The CDR3 nucleotides read TGTGCCATCAGTGAGTCAGAAGGGTACGAGCAGTACTTC. This chain connects TRBV10-3 to TRBJ2-7; D unresolved. The CDR3 runs to 13 residues. CDR1 is ENHRY and CDR2 is SYGVKD in the germline V gene. V was clipped by 0 bases and J by 4 bases, with 7 bases between them.

This clone has a handful of counts. In DNA, the CDR3 is TGTGCCAGCAACGGACACGGACTTGAAGCTTTCTTT. Its protein is CASNGHGLEAFF. This chain uses TRBV6-8 with TRBJ1-1; D is perhaps TRBD1 (5 bases). V gave up 7 bases and J gave up 7 bases, with 13 bases separating them. The CDR3 loop spans 12 amino acids. Looked up from germline, CDR1 is MNHGY and CDR2 is SAAAGT.

J is TRBJ2-1 and V is TRBV18; D may be TRBD2 (6 bases). V lost 3 bases and J lost 9, with 18 bases in between. Germline V CDR1 and CDR2: KGHSH, LQKENI. CDR3 length equals 15 residues. The DNA for the CDR3 is TGTGCCAGCTCACCCACGGACTACCTAAGCGGTGAGCAGTTCTTC. Its protein is CASSPTDYLSGEQFF.

This CDR3 reads CASSLALSGGAGETQYF. The DNA for the CDR3 is TGCGCCAGCAGCTTGGCCCTCTCGGGGGGGGCCGGAGAGACCCAGTACTTC. The V call is TRBV5-1, the J call TRBJ2-5; 8 positions match TRBD2. The germline V gene encodes CDR1 SGHRS and CDR2 YFSETQ. J lost 4 bases, V lost 0 bases, and 11 bases had no gene match. This CDR3 is built from 17 residues.

This clone was seen a few times. J is TRBJ2-5 and V is TRBV6-8, with 10 bases aligning to TRBD1. The CDR3 sequence is 13 residues long. J lost 5 bases, V lost 4 bases, and 1 base had no gene match. CDR1 MNHGY and CDR2 SAAAGT come from the germline V gene. The CDR3 DNA is TGTGCCAGCAGTTCGGACAGGGGGGAGACCCAGTACTTC. This encodes CASSSDRGETQYF.

This clone was seen more than once but under ten times. The chain recombines TRBV9 with TRBJ2-1, with D unresolved. The germline V gene has CDR1 SGDLS and CDR2 YYNGEE. The ends were cut back, 5 bases at V and 4 bases at J, with 10 bases in the middle. The CDR3 has 13 amino acids. CDR3 nucleotides: TGTGCCAGCAGGCTAGTTTTGTACAATGAGCAGTTCTTC. Its protein product is CASRLVLYNEQFF.